This is a list of T cell receptor beta chains from one sample in a study of glioma-infiltrating T cells after dendritic cell vaccination. Repertoires were generated with immunoSEQ multiplex PCR, while TCRdb's copy carries only in-frame clones and drops some. Of approximately 48,000 clones in the sample, approximately 85% are singletons; the top ten hold about an eighth. This specimen was blood, taken before dendritic cell vaccination. The receptors shown here come from a human donor with glioblastoma. The CDR3 runs from the conserved cysteine through the conserved F or W. D genes are given only for firm matches. Clone size is given for some rows only: seen once, a few or many times, or a class if the clone is expanded.

TRBJ1-1 . TRBV7-2 . CASSSNMNTEAFF TGTGCCAGCAGCTCAAACATGAACACTGAAGCTTTCTTT
TRBJ2-1 TRBD2 TRBV2 . CASNSGTSSSEQFF TGTGCCAGCAATTCCGGGACTAGCTCCTCCGAGCAGTTCTTC
TRBJ1-2 TRBD1 TRBV27 . CASSRQGPYGYTF TGTGCCAGCAGTCGACAGGGCCCCTATGGCTACACCTTC
TRBJ2-5 TRBD2 TRBV5-1 . CASSLGGGLAGYIETQYF TGCGCCAGCAGCTTAGGCGGTGGGCTAGCGGGATACATAGAGACCCAGTACTTC
TRBJ2-7 . TRBV30 . CAWSKGAGQVEQYF TGTGCCTGGAGCAAAGGGGCCGGGCAGGTCGAGCAGTACTTC
TRBJ1-2 . TRBV11-2 once CASRHATGQSYTF TGTGCCAGCAGGCACGCTACAGGGCAGAGCTACACCTTC
TRBJ1-1 . TRBV6-4 . CASSAGSENTEAFF TGTGCCAGCAGTGCAGGATCCGAGAACACTGAAGCTTTCTTT
TRBJ1-5 TRBD1 TRBV5-1 once CASSSGTGRNQPQHF TGCGCCAGCAGCTCAGGGACAGGGCGGAATCAGCCCCAGCATTTT
TRBJ2-2 . TRBV6-5 . CASSYSTVTGELFF TGTGCCAGCAGTTACTCGACTGTCACCGGGGAGCTGTTTTTT
TRBJ2-1 TRBD2 TRBV9 . CASSVGLAGSEQFF TGTGCCAGCAGCGTAGGACTAGCGGGTAGTGAGCAGTTCTTC
TRBJ2-7 . TRBV11-2 . CASSPAGIGYEQYF TGTGCCAGCAGCCCGGCAGGGATTGGGTACGAGCAGTACTTC
TRBJ1-2 TRBD1 TRBV6-5 . CASGDRAGYTF TGTGCCAGCGGAGACAGGGCTGGCTACACCTTC
TRBJ2-1 . TRBV5-4 . CASSLLEGSYNEQFF TGTGCCAGCAGCTTGCTTGAGGGCTCCTACAATGAGCAGTTCTTC
TRBJ1-2 . TRBV10-3 . CAISGSRALNYGYTF TGTGCCATCAGTGGTTCCAGGGCTCTCAACTATGGCTACACCTTC
TRBJ1-1 TRBD1 TRBV10-1 once CASSKGQGNTEAFF TGCGCCAGCAGCAAGGGACAGGGGAACACTGAAGCTTTCTTT
TRBJ1-5 . TRBV18 . CASSPEGVSNQPQHF TGTGCCAGCTCGCCGGAAGGGGTGAGCAATCAGCCCCAGCATTTT
TRBJ2-1 . TRBV29-1 . CSVAAGGGGEQFF TGCAGCGTTGCGGCCGGGGGTGGAGGTGAGCAGTTCTTC
TRBJ2-1 TRBD2 TRBV30 . CASKRGGSNEQFF TGTGCCTCGAAGCGGGGGGGAAGTAATGAGCAGTTCTTC
TRBJ2-7 . TRBV30 few CAGALSYEQYF TGTGCTGGGGCCCTCTCTTACGAGCAGTACTTC
TRBJ2-6 . TRBV19 . CASSIVGGRGTGANVLTF TGTGCCAGTAGTATAGTCGGGGGGCGAGGAACTGGGGCCAACGTCCTGACTTTC
TRBJ1-1 TRBD1 TRBV6-5 once CASSPRDRGTAFF TGTGCCAGCAGTCCCCGGGACAGGGGAACAGCTTTCTTT
TRBJ1-1 TRBD1 TRBV30 . CAWSSQGFTEAFF TGTGCCTGGAGTTCACAGGGGTTCACTGAAGCTTTCTTT
TRBJ1-2 . TRBV2 . CARALEGGGYTF TGTGCCAGGGCCCTCGAAGGCGGTGGCTACACCTTC
TRBJ2-7 . TRBV27 . CATKPSRPGLEAGEQYF TGTGCCACTAAGCCCAGTCGTCCCGGGCTAGAGGCGGGTGAGCAGTACTTC
TRBJ1-1 . TRBV18 . CASSSTGTMNTEAFF TGTGCCAGCTCATCTACCGGGACTATGAACACTGAAGCTTTCTTT
TRBJ1-2 . TRBV2 . CASRTQSQGNGYGYTF TGTGCCAGCAGGACCCAATCCCAGGGGAATGGCTATGGCTACACCTTC
TRBJ2-1 . TRBV6-5 . CASSYSTGNEQFF TGTGCCAGCAGTTACTCAACAGGGAATGAGCAGTTCTTC
TRBJ1-2 TRBD1 TRBV2 once CASSARGRDYGYTF TGTGCCAGCAGTGCCAGGGGGCGCGACTATGGCTACACCTTC
TRBJ2-3 . TRBV19 once CASSARGGNTDTQYF TGTGCCAGTAGTGCGAGGGGGGGGAACACAGATACGCAGTATTTT
TRBJ1-1 . TRBV4-1 . CASSQVSGNGRGNTEAFF TGCGCCAGCAGCCAAGTTTCAGGGAACGGGAGAGGCAACACTGAAGCTTTCTTT
TRBJ1-6 TRBD1 TRBV27 . CASRVDRGLSPLHF TGTGCCAGCAGGGTGGACAGGGGGCTTTCACCCCTCCACTTT
TRBJ2-1 . TRBV9 . CASSVGGRDNEQFF TGTGCCAGCAGCGTAGGTGGCAGGGACAATGAGCAGTTCTTC
TRBJ1-4 . TRBV7-9 . CASSLAAPAGVEKLFF TGTGCCAGCAGCTTAGCCGCACCAGCCGGGGTTGAAAAACTGTTTTTT
TRBJ2-3 TRBD2 TRBV30 . CAWGTSGGTDTQYF TGTGCCTGGGGGACTAGCGGGGGGACAGATACGCAGTATTTT
TRBJ1-1 . TRBV7-9 . CASIFDRMNTEAFF TGTGCCAGCATCTTTGACAGAATGAACACTGAAGCTTTCTTT
TRBJ2-5 . TRBV4-1 . CASSFDPGAMGTQYF TGCGCCAGCAGTTTTGACCCAGGGGCGATGGGGACCCAGTACTTC
TRBJ2-7 TRBD1 TRBV11-3 . CASSLGGTGRDSYEQYF TGTGCCAGCAGCTTAGGGGGGACAGGTCGCGACTCCTACGAGCAGTACTTC
TRBJ2-2 TRBD1 TRBV19 . CASTLAGQGWAGELFF TGTGCCAGTACTTTGGCGGGACAGGGCTGGGCCGGGGAGCTGTTTTTT
TRBJ2-6 . TRBV4-1 . CASSLGGSGANVLTF TGCGCCAGCAGCCTCGGGGGCTCTGGGGCCAACGTCCTGACTTTC
TRBJ2-7 TRBD1 TRBV29-1 once CSVPRTGSSYEQYF TGCAGCGTTCCTAGGACAGGGAGCTCCTACGAGCAGTACTTC
TRBJ1-2 . TRBV7-2 . CASSSAATSYGYTF TGTGCCAGCAGCTCCGCGGCTACCAGCTATGGCTACACCTTC
TRBJ2-3 TRBD2 TRBV19 few CASTLAGAPTDTQYF TGTGCCAGTACCCTAGCGGGGGCCCCTACAGATACGCAGTATTTT
TRBJ2-5 TRBD1 TRBV30 . CAWSVRDRGRGETQYF TGTGCCTGGAGTGTACGTGACAGGGGTCGTGGAGAGACCCAGTACTTC
TRBJ2-7 . TRBV5-1 . CASSLGDKGSYEQYF TGCGCCAGCAGCTTGGGGGACAAAGGTTCGTACGAGCAGTACTTC
TRBJ2-3 TRBD2 TRBV6-5 . CASSYGRGGPTDTQYF TGTGCCAGCAGTTACGGGCGGGGGGGTCCCACAGATACGCAGTATTTT
TRBJ1-3 . TRBV25-1 . CASTLSGNTIYF TGTGCCAGCACCCTTTCTGGAAACACCATATATTTT
TRBJ2-3 . TRBV5-4 . CASSPGTQSTDTQYF TGTGCCAGCAGCCCCGGGACACAGAGCACAGATACGCAGTATTTT
TRBJ2-7 . TRBV18 few CASSLAGDSGSEQYF TGTGCCAGCTCCCTTGCTGGGGACTCCGGTTCCGAGCAGTACTTC
TRBJ1-5 TRBD1 TRBV7-9 . CASVRSGQGHQPQHF TGTGCCAGCGTCAGATCGGGACAGGGCCATCAGCCCCAGCATTTT